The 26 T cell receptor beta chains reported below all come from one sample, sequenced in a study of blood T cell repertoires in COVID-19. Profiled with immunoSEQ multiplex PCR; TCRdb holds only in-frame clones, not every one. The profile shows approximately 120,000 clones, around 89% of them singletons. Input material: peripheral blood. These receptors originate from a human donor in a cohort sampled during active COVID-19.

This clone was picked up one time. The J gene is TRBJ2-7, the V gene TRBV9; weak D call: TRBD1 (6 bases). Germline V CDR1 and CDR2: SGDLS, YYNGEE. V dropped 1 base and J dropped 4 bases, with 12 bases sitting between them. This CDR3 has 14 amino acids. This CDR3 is CASSVTDSPYEQYF. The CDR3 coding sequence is TGTGCCAGCAGCGTAACGGACAGTCCATACGAGCAGTACTTC. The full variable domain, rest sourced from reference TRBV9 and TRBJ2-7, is DSGVTQTPKHLITATGQRVTLRCSPRSGDLSVYWYQQSLDQGLQFLIQYYNGEERAKGNILERFSAQQFPDLHSELNLSSLELGDSALYFCASSVTDSPYEQYFGPGTRLTVT.

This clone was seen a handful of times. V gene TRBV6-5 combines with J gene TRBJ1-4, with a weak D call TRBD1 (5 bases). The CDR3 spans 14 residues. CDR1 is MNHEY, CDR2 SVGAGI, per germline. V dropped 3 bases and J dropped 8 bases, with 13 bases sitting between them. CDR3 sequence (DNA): TGTGCCAGCAGTTATAGGCAGGGTAAAGAAAAACTGTTTTTT. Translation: CASSYRQGKEKLFF.

CDR3 amino acids: CASSKTGTYNEQFF. The CDR3, as DNA: TGCGCCAGCAGCAAGACAGGTACATACAATGAGCAGTTCTTC. The rearrangement links TRBV4-1 to TRBJ2-1; tentatively, D is TRBD1 (6 bases). The germline V gene has CDR1 MGHRA and CDR2 YSYEKL. Trimming pared 5 bases from V and 4 bases from J, leaving 12 bases between. This CDR3 region has 14 residues.

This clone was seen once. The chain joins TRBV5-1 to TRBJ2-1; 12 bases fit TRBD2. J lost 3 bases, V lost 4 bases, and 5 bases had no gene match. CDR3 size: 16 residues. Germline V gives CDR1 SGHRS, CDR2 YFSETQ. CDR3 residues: CASSRQTSGGYNEQFF. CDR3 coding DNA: TGCGCCAGCAGCAGGCAGACTAGCGGGGGCTACAATGAGCAGTTCTTC.

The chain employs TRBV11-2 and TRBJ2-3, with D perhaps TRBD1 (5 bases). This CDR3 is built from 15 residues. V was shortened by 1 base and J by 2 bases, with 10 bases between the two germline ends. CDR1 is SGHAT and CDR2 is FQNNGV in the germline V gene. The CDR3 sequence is CASSLAGLDTDTQYF. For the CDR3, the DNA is TGTGCCAGCAGCTTAGCAGGGCTAGACACAGATACGCAGTATTTT.

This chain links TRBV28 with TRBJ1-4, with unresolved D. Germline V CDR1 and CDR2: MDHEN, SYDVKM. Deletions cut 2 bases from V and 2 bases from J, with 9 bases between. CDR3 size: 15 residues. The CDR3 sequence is CASSLVGRTNEKLFF. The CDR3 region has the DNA TGTGCCAGCAGTTTAGTCGGTCGCACTAATGAAAAACTGTTTTTT. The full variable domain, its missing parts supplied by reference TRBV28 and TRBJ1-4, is DVKVTQSSRYLVKRTGEKVFLECVQDMDHENMFWYRQDPGLGLRLIYFSYDVKMKEKGDIPEGYSVSREKKERFSLILESASTNQTSMYLCASSLVGRTNEKLFFGSGTQLSVL.

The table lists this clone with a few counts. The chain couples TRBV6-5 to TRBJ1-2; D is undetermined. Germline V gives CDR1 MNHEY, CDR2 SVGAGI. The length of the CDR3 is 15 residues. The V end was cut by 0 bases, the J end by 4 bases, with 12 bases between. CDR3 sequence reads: CASSYSRTGTYGYTF. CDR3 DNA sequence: TGTGCCAGCAGTTACTCGAGGACGGGAACCTATGGCTACACCTTC.

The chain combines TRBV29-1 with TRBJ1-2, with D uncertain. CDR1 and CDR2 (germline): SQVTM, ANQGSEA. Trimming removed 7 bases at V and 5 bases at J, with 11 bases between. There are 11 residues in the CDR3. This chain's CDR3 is CSATGRYGYTF. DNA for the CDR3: TGCAGCGCTACGGGTCGATATGGCTACACCTTC.

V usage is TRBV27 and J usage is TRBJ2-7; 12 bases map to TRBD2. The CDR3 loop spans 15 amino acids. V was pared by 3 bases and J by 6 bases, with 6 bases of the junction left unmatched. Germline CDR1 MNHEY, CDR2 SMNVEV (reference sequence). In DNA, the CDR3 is TGTGCCAGCAGTTTGTTAACTAGCGGGAGGACCGAGCAGTACTTC. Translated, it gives CASSLLTSGRTEQYF.

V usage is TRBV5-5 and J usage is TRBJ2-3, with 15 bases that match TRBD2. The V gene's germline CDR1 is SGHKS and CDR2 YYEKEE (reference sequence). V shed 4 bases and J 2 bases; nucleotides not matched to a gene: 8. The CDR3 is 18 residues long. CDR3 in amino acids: CASSGGTSGGTYTDTQYF. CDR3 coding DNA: TGTGCCAGCAGCGGTGGGACTAGCGGGGGGACCTACACAGATACGCAGTATTTT. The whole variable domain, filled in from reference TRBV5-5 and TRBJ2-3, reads DAGVTQSPTHLIKTRGQQVTLRCSPISGHKSVSWYQQVLGQGPQFIFQYYEKEERGRGNFPDRFSARQFPNYSSELNVNALLLGDSALYLCASSGGTSGGTYTDTQYFGPGTRLTVL.

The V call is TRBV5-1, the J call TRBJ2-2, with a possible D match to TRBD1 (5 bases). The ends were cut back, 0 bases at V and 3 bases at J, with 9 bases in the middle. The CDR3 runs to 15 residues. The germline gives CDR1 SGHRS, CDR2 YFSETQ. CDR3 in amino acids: CASSLVRADTGELFF. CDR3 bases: TGCGCCAGCAGCTTGGTCAGGGCGGACACCGGGGAGCTGTTTTTT.

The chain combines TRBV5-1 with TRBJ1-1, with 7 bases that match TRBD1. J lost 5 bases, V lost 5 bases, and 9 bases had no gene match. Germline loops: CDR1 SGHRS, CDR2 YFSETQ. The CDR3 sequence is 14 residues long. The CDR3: CASSRGLQGTEAFF. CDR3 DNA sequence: TGCGCCAGCAGTCGGGGATTACAGGGGACTGAAGCTTTCTTT.

The chain's CDR3 is CASRPGQEGQPQHF. The CDR3 bases are TGTGCCAGTAGGCCGGGACAGGAGGGACAGCCCCAGCATTTT. The genes are TRBV19 and TRBJ1-5; TRBD1 aligns across 8 bases. Germline trimming cut 6 bases from V and 7 bases from J; bases unmatched to any gene: 8. CDR3 size: 14 residues. Looked up from germline, CDR1 is LNHDA and CDR2 is SQIVND (reference sequence). Based on the CDR3 plus reference TRBV19 and TRBJ1-5, the full variable domain is DGGITQSPKYLFRKEGQNVTLSCEQNLNHDAMYWYRQDPGQGLRLIYYSQIVNDFQKGDIAEGYSVSREKKESFPLTVTSAQKNPTAFYLCASRPGQEGQPQHFGDGTRLSIL.

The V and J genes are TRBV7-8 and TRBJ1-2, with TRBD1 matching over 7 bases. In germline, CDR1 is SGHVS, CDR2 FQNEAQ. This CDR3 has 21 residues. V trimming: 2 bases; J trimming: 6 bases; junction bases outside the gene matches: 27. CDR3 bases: TGTGCCAGCAGCTTAACCCGCTTCCCTTTTCTCCCAAGACAGGGCACTCATGGCTACACCTTC. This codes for CASSLTRFPFLPRQGTHGYTF.

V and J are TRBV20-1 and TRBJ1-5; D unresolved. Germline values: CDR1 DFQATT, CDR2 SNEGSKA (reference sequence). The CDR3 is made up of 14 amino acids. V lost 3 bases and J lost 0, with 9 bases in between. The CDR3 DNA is TGCAGTGCTAGTCTTCCGTATAGCAATCAGCCCCAGCATTTT. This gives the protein CSASLPYSNQPQHF.

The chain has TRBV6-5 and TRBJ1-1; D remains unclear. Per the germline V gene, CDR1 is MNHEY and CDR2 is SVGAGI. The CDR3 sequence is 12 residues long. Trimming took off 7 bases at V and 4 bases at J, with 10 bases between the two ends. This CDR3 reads CASTEGSTEAFF. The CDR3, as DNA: TGTGCCAGCACGGAGGGTAGCACTGAAGCTTTCTTT.

Here the CDR3 reads CASSPTARYGYTF. The CDR3 bases are TGTGCCAGCAGCCCGACTGCCCGCTATGGCTACACCTTC. J is TRBJ1-2 and V is TRBV2; no reliable D call. V lost 6 bases to trimming and J lost 4 bases, with 12 bases between them. This CDR3 is 13 amino acids long. CDR1 is SNHLY and CDR2 is FYNNEI in the germline V gene.

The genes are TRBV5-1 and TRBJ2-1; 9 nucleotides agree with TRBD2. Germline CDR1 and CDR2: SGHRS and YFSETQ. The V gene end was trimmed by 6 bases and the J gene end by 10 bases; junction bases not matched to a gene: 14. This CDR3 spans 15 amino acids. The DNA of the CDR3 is TGCGCCAGCACCCAGACTAGCGGAGACACCGGGGAGCAGTTCTTC. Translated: CASTQTSGDTGEQFF.

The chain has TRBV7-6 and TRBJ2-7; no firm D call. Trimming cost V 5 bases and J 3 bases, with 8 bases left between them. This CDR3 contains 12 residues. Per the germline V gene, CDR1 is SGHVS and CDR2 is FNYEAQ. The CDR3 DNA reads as TGTGCCAGCAGCCCAGGCAACTACGAGCAGTACTTC. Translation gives CASSPGNYEQYF. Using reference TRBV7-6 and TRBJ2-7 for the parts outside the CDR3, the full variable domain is GAGVSQSPRYKVTKRGQDVALRCDPISGHVSLYWYRQALGQGPEFLTYFNYEAQQDKSGLPNDRFSAERPEGSISTLTIQRTEQRDSAMYRCASSPGNYEQYFGPGTRLTVT.

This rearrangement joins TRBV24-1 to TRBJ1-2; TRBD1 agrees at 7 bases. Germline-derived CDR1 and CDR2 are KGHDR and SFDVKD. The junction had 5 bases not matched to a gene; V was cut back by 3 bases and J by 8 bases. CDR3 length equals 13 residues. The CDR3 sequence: CATSDPGQLGYTF. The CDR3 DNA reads TGTGCCACCAGTGATCCGGGACAGTTAGGCTACACCTTC.

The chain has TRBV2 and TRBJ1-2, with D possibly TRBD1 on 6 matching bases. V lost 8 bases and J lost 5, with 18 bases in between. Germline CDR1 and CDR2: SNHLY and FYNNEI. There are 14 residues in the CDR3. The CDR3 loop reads CASPGVGRGYGYTF. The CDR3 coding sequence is TGTGCCAGCCCTGGTGTGGGAAGGGGGTATGGCTACACCTTC.

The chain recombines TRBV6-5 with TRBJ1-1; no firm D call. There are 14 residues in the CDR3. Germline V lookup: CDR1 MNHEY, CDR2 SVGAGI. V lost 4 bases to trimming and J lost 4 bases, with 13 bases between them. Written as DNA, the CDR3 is TGTGCCAGCAGTTTCGGACCGGGGTCCACTGAAGCTTTCTTT. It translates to CASSFGPGSTEAFF.

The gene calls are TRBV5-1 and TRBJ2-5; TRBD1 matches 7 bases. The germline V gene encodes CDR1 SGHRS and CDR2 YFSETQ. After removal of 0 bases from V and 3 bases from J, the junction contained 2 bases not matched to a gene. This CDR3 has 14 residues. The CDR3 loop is CASSLAGTEETQYF. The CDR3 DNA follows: TGCGCCAGCAGCTTGGCCGGGACAGAAGAGACCCAGTACTTC.

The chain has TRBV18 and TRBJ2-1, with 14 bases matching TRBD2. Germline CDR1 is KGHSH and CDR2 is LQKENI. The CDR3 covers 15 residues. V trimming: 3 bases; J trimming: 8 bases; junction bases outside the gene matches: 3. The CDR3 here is CASSPTSGGVDEQFF. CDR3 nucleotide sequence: TGTGCCAGCTCACCGACTAGCGGGGGGGTCGATGAGCAGTTCTTC.

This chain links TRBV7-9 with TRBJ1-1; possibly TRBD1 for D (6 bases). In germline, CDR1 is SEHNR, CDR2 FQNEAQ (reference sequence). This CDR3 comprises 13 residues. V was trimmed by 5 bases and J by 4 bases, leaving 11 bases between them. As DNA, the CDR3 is TGTGCCAGCAGCCAACAGGGAAGCACTGAAGCTTTCTTT. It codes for CASSQQGSTEAFF.

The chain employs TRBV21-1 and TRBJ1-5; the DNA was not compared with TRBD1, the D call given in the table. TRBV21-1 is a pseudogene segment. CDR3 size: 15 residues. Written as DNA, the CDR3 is TGTGCCAGCAGCAAAGGGCAGGGGTTAAATCAGCCCCAGCATTTT. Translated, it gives CASSKGQGLNQPQHF.